Below are 10 T cell receptor beta chains sequenced from a single sample in a study of blood T cells in healthy people across ages. Together with a sample-barcoded 5' primer, a J-beta primer mix was included in a second PCR lasting about 6 to 11 cycles. TCRdb re-analysed the 5' RACE reads in MiXCR, keeping a single row per CDR3 protein. The top ten hold approximately 10% of the sample, which has roughly 1.7 million distinct CDR3 sequences, roughly 32% seen once. Sequencing used blood. The receptors were gathered from a woman aged 25 to 39 in good health.

In its sample, this clonotype was seen a few times. J is TRBJ2-7 and V is TRBV11-2; D not resolved. V lost 5 bases to trimming and J lost 2 bases, with 16 bases between them. The CDR3 runs to 15 residues. CDR1 SGHAT and CDR2 FQNNGV come from the germline V gene. CDR3 sequence reads: CASSPPISTTYEQYF. Here the CDR3 DNA reads TGTGCCAGCAGCCCCCCCATCAGTACCACCTACGAGCAGTACTTC.

This clonotype came up a few times. V and J are TRBV6-1 and TRBJ2-1; 7 bases align to TRBD2. The V and J ends lost 3 bases and 5 bases, in that order; junction bases with no gene match: 10. Germline V gene sequence: CDR1 MNHNS, CDR2 SASEGT. The CDR3 totals 16 residues. The CDR3 sequence: CASSEWSGGLNNEQFF. CDR3 DNA: TGTGCCAGCAGTGAGTGGTCGGGAGGCCTTAACAATGAGCAGTTCTTC.

In its sample, this clonotype was seen once. V is TRBV20-1 and J is TRBJ1-2; D perhaps matches TRBD1 (6 bases). Germline V lookup: CDR1 DFQATT, CDR2 SNEGSKA (reference sequence). V was pared by 5 bases and J by 0 bases, with 19 bases between. This CDR3 region has 16 residues. The CDR3 sequence: CSALPGGALTNYGYTF. Written as DNA, the CDR3 is TGCAGTGCTCTCCCGGGGGGGGCTCTCACTAACTATGGCTACACCTTC.

CDR3 nucleotides: TGCAGTGTTCCCAACGGGAGGGCGAAAGATACGCAGTATTTT. This codes for CSVPNGRAKDTQYF. The chain couples TRBV20-1 to TRBJ2-3; 8 bases are shared with TRBD2. J lost 5 bases, V lost 7 bases, and 11 bases had no gene match. This CDR3 has 14 amino acids. The germline CDR1 and CDR2 sequences are DFQATT and SNEGSKA (reference sequence).

This clonotype was seen many times. The chain couples TRBV29-1 to TRBJ2-3; D is unclear. Germline assignment: CDR1 SQVTM and CDR2 ANQGSEA. CDR3 length equals 12 residues. The V gene lost 1 base and the J gene lost 8 bases, with 10 bases spanning the gap. CDR3 nucleotide sequence: TGCAGCGTTGAAGGGGTACCAGGTACGCAGTATTTT. Translation gives CSVEGVPGTQYF.

This chain links TRBV27 with TRBJ2-5; TRBD2 matches 9 bases. V lost 3 bases, J lost 11 bases, and 22 bases stayed unmatched. Germline CDR1 MNHEY, CDR2 SMNVEV (reference sequence). The CDR3 is made up of 18 amino acids. CDR3 residues: CASSLSLAGSSVSNEQYF. CDR3 nucleotides: TGTGCCAGCAGTTTGTCTCTAGCGGGAAGTTCGGTTAGTAATGAGCAGTACTTC.

With regard to this clonotype: Relative to the germline gene, one junction end is altered; a read error may explain this. The chain uses TRBV7-8 and TRBJ1-5; 8 bases are shared with TRBD1. Germline V gene lookup returns CDR1 SGHVS and CDR2 FQNEAQ. The CDR3 length is 12 residues. Written as DNA, the CDR3 is TGCAAAGCAGGGGGCTCCGGTCAGCCCCAGCATTTT. Translating it yields CKAGGSGQPQHF. The full variable domain, completed using reference TRBV7-8 and TRBJ1-5, is GAGVSQSPRYKVAKRGQDVALRCDPISGHVSLFWYQQALGQGPEFLTYFQNEAQLDKSGLPSDRFFAERPEGSVSTLKIQRTQQEDSAVYLCKAGGSGQPQHFGDGTRLSIL.

This clonotype was counted between two and nine times. This rearrangement joins TRBV5-1 to TRBJ1-1; D unclear. The CDR3 runs to 15 residues. V lost 0 bases and J lost 1, with 10 bases in between. Germline V gene lookup returns CDR1 SGHRS and CDR2 YFSETQ. For the CDR3, the DNA is TGCGCCAGCAGCTTGGCCGGGCAGACGAACACTGAAGCTTTCTTT. It codes for CASSLAGQTNTEAFF.

The chain recombines TRBV13 with TRBJ2-7, with 9 bases aligning to TRBD1. This CDR3 contains 16 residues. In germline, CDR1 is PRHDT, CDR2 FYEKMQ (reference sequence). J gave up 2 bases and V 4 bases, and 9 bases lay outside the gene matches. CDR3 DNA: TGTGCCAGCAGCTCATTCAACAGGGGGCGGGCCTACGAGCAGTACTTC. Its protein product is CASSSFNRGRAYEQYF.

This clonotype was detected a few times. The V call is TRBV7-9, the J call TRBJ2-7; D is uncertain. This CDR3 comprises 15 residues. Germline V gene lookup returns CDR1 SEHNR and CDR2 FQNEAQ (reference sequence). Trimming removed 1 base from V and 0 bases from J, with 10 bases in between. CDR3 region: CASSLVYSSSYEQYF. The CDR3 DNA is TGTGCCAGCAGCTTAGTTTACAGTAGCTCCTACGAGCAGTACTTC.